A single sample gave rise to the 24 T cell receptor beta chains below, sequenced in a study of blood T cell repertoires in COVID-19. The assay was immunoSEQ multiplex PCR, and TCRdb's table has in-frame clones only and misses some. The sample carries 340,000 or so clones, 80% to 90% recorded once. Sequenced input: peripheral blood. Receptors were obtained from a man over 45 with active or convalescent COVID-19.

The CDR3 DNA is TGCAGTGCTAGTGGGACAGGGGAGGCTAATGAAAAACTGTTTTTT. Protein: CSASGTGEANEKLFF. V usage is TRBV20-1 and J usage is TRBJ1-4; 10 bases agree with TRBD1. J was trimmed by 3 bases and V by 3 bases; bases with no gene match: 4. There are 15 residues in the CDR3. Looked up from germline, CDR1 is DFQATT and CDR2 is SNEGSKA (reference sequence).

Here the CDR3 reads CAWGPQGDEQYF. CDR3 bases: TGTGCCTGGGGCCCACAAGGGGACGAGCAGTACTTC. V is TRBV30 and J is TRBJ2-7; a weak D match, TRBD1 (5 bases). The V end lost 5 bases, the J end lost 5 bases, and 13 bases lay between the germline ends. CDR1 and CDR2 (germline): GTSNPN, SVGIG (reference sequence). The CDR3 totals 12 residues.

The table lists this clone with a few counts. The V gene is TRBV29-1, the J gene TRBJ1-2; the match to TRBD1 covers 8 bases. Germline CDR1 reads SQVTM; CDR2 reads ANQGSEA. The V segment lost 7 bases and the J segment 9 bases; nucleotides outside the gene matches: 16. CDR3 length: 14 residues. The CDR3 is CSANHGQGDSSYTF. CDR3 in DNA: TGCAGCGCCAACCACGGACAGGGTGATTCGAGCTACACCTTC.

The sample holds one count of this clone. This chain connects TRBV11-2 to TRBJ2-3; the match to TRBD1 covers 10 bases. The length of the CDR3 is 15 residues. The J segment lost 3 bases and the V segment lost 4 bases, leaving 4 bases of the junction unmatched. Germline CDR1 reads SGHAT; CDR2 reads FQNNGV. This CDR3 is CASSSRTGGTDTQYF. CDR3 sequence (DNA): TGTGCCAGCAGCTCCCGGACAGGGGGAACAGATACGCAGTATTTT.

The CDR3 sequence is CASSRDRGYEQYF. The CDR3 DNA follows: TGTGCCAGCAGTCGGGACAGGGGGTACGAGCAGTACTTC. This chain joins TRBV6-2 or TRBV6-3 and TRBJ2-7, with 11 nucleotides matching TRBD1. The V gene's germline CDR1 is MNHEY and CDR2 SVGEGT. V lost 5 bases, J lost 4 bases, and 1 base stayed unmatched. This CDR3 is 13 amino acids long.

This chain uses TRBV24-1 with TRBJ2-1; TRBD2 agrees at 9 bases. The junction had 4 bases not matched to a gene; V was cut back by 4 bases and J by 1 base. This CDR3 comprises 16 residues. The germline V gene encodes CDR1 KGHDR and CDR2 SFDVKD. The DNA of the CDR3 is TGTGCCACCAGTGACCAAAGCGGGGGGTCCTACAATGAGCAGTTCTTC. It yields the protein CATSDQSGGSYNEQFF.

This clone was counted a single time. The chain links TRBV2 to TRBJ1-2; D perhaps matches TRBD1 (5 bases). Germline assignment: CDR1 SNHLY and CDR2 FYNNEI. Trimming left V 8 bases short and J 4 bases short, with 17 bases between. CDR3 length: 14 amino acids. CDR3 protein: CASGGDSLGYGYTF. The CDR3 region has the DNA TGTGCCAGCGGTGGGGACTCTTTAGGCTATGGCTACACCTTC. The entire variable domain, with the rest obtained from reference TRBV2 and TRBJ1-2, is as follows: EPEVTQTPSHQVTQMGQEVILRCVPISNHLYFYWYRQILGQKVEFLVSFYNNEISEKSEIFDDQFSVERPDGSNFTLKIRSTKLEDSAMYFCASGGDSLGYGYTFGSGTRLTVV.

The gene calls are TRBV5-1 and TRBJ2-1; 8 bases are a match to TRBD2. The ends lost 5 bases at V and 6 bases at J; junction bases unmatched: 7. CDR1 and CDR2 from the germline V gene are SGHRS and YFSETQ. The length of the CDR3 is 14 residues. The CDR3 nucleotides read TGCGCCAGCAGTGGGCTAGCGGGTGCCAATGAGCAGTTCTTC. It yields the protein CASSGLAGANEQFF.

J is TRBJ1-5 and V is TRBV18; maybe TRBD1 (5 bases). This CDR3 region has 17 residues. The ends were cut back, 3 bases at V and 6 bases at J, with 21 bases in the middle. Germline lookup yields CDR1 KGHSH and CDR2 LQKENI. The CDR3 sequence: CASSPALGVGGGQPQHF. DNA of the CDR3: TGTGCCAGCTCACCTGCCCTTGGTGTGGGGGGAGGTCAGCCCCAGCATTTT.

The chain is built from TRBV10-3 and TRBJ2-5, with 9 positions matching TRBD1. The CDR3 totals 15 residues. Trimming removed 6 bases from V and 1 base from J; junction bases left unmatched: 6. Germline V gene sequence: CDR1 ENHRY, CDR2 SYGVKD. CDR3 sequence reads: CAIRAGTGSQETQYF. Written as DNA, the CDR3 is TGTGCCATCAGGGCCGGGACAGGGAGCCAAGAGACCCAGTACTTC.

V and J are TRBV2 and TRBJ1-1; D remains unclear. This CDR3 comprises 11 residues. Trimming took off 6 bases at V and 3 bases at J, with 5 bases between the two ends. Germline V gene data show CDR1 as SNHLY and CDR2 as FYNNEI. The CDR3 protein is CASSYHTEAFF. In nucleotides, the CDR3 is TGTGCCAGCAGCTATCACACTGAAGCTTTCTTT.

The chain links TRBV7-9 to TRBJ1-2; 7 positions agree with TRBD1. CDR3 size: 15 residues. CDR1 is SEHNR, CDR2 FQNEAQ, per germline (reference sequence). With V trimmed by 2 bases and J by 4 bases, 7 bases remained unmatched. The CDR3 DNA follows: TGTGCCAGCAGCTTATCTCTGGGACAGACCTATGGCTACACCTTC. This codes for CASSLSLGQTYGYTF. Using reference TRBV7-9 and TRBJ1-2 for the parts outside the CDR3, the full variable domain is DTGVSQNPRHKITKRGQNVTFRCDPISEHNRLYWYRQTLGQGPEFLTYFQNEAQLEKSRLLSDRFSAERPKGSFSTLEIQRTEQGDSAMYLCASSLSLGQTYGYTFGSGTRLTVV.

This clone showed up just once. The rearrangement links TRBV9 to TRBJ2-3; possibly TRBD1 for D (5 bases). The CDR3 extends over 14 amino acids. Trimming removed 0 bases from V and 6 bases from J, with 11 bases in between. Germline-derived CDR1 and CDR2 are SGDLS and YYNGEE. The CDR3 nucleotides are TGTGCCAGCAGCGTAGGCCAGGGTGGCGATACGCAGTATTTT. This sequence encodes CASSVGQGGDTQYF.

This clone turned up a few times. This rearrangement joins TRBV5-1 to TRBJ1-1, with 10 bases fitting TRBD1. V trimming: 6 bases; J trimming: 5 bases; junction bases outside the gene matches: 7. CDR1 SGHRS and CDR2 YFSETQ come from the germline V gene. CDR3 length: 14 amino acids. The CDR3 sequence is CASTRDRGRTEAFF. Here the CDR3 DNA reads TGCGCCAGCACTCGGGACAGGGGAAGAACTGAAGCTTTCTTT.

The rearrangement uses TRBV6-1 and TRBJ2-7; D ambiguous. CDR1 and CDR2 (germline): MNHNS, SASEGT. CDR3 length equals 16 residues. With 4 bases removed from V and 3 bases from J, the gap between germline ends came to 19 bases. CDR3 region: CASSVSPRGPLYEQYF. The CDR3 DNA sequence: TGTGCCAGCAGTGTAAGCCCTAGAGGCCCCCTCTACGAGCAGTACTTC.

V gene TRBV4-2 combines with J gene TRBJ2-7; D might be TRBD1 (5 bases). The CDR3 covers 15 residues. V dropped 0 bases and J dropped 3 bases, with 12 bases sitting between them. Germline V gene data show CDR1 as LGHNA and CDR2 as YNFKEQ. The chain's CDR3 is CASSQEPQGSYEQYF. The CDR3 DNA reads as TGTGCCAGCAGCCAAGAGCCTCAGGGTAGCTACGAGCAGTACTTC.

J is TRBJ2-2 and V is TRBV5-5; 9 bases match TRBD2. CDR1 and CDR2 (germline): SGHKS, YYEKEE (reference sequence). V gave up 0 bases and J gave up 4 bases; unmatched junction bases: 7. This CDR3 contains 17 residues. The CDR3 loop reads CASSLVGAGGPTGELFF. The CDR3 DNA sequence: TGTGCCAGCAGCTTGGTCGGCGCGGGAGGGCCCACCGGGGAGCTGTTTTTT.

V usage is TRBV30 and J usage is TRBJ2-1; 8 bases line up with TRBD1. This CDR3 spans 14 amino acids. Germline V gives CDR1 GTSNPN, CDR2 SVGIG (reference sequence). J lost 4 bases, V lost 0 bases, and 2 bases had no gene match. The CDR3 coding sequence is TGTGCCTGGAGTGTCGGGGACAGGTACAATGAGCAGTTCTTC. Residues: CAWSVGDRYNEQFF.

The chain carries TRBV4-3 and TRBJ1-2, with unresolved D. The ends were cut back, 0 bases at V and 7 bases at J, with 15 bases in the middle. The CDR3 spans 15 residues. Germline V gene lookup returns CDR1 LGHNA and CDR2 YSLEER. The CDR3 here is CASSQDFVRSGGYTF. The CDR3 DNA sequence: TGCGCCAGCAGCCAAGATTTTGTGAGGTCCGGTGGCTACACCTTC.

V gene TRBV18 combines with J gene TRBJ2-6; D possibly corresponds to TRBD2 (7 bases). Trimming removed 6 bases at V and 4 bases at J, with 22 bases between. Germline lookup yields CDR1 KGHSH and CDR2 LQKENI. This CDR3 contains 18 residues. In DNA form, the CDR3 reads TGTGCCAGCTCTCAATTCGCGGGGGCTGTGACAGGGGCCAACGTCCTGACTTTC. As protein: CASSQFAGAVTGANVLTF. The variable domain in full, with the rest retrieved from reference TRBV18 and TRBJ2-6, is NAGVMQNPRHLVRRRGQEARLRCSPMKGHSHVYWYRQLPEEGLKFMVYLQKENIIDESGMPKERFSAEFPKEGPSILRIQQVVRGDSAAYFCASSQFAGAVTGANVLTFGAGSRLTVL.

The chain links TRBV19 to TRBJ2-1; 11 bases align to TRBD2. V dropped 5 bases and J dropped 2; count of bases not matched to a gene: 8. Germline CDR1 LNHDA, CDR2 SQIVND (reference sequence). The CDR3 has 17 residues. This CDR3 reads CASSGGGLAVTYNEQFF. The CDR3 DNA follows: TGTGCCAGTAGTGGGGGGGGACTAGCGGTTACCTACAATGAGCAGTTCTTC.

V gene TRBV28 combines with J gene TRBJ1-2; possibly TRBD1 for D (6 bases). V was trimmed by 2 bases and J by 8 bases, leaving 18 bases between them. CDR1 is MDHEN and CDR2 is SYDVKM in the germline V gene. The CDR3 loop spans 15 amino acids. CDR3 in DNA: TGTGCCAGCAGTTTACCTTCGACCCCAACAGGGGGCTACACCTTC. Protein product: CASSLPSTPTGGYTF.

CDR3 sequence: CATGTSGYEQYF. The CDR3, as DNA: TGTGCCACCGGGACTAGCGGCTACGAGCAGTACTTC. The gene calls are TRBV10-3 and TRBJ2-7; 11 bases map to TRBD2. V trimming: 10 bases; J trimming: 3 bases; junction bases outside the gene matches: 2. This CDR3 has 12 amino acids. In germline, CDR1 is ENHRY, CDR2 SYGVKD.

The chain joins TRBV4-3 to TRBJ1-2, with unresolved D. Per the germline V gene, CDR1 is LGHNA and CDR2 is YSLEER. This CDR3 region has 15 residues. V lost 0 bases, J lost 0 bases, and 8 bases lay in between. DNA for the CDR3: TGCGCCAGCAGCCAAGAAGGCGGAGCTAACTATGGCTACACCTTC. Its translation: CASSQEGGANYGYTF.